The 16 T cell receptor beta chains given below trace back to one sample, sequenced in a study. TCRdb itself ran the RT-PCR reads through MiXCR, one entry per CDR3 protein. The repertoire holds about 700,000 distinct CDR3 sequences, with 12% to 15% as singletons. Material: memory CD4+ T cells from blood. These receptors came from a female donor in good health, serving as a healthy control.

This clonotype was detected only a few times. V gene TRBV9 combines with J gene TRBJ2-1; TRBD2 matches 10 bases. CDR1 is SGDLS and CDR2 is YYNGEE in the germline V gene. There are 18 residues in the CDR3. V gave up 0 bases and J gave up 3 bases; unmatched junction bases: 9. The CDR3 DNA reads TGTGCCAGCAGCGTAGTTCCCCTAGCGGGGGCGAGCTACAATGAGCAGTTCTTC. Residues: CASSVVPLAGASYNEQFF.

This clonotype was picked up a small number of times. The chain recombines TRBV18 with TRBJ1-1; D is unresolved. The CDR3 extends over 17 amino acids. Trimming cost V 1 base and J 1 base, with 16 bases left between them. The germline gives CDR1 KGHSH, CDR2 LQKENI. CDR3 bases: TGTGCCAGCTCACCACGGTTAGGTTTAGAAGGGAACACTGAAGCTTTCTTT. Translation: CASSPRLGLEGNTEAFF.

This clonotype was counted a few times. The rearrangement links TRBV7-2 to TRBJ2-7, with 7 bases aligning to TRBD2. The CDR3 length is 14 residues. V lost 5 bases, J lost 7 bases, and 11 bases stayed unmatched. Germline V gene sequence: CDR1 SGHTA, CDR2 FQGNSA. The CDR3 DNA reads as TGTGCCAGCAGCCTCGGACTAGACATTTGGGAGCAGTACTTC. Its protein product is CASSLGLDIWEQYF.

This chain uses TRBV7-2 with TRBJ2-7; 7 bases line up with TRBD1. J gave up 4 bases and V 0 bases, and 6 bases lay outside the gene matches. The CDR3 is 15 amino acids. The germline gives CDR1 SGHTA, CDR2 FQGNSA. CDR3 coding DNA: TGTGCCAGCAGCTTAGCCGCAGGGGGACAATACGAGCAGTACTTC. Protein product: CASSLAAGGQYEQYF.

The chain is built from TRBV3-1 and TRBJ2-1; D remains unclear. In germline, CDR1 is LGHDT, CDR2 YNNKEL (reference sequence). This CDR3 has 17 amino acids. The V end lost 4 bases, the J end lost 4 bases, and 20 bases lay between the germline ends. The CDR3, as DNA: TGTGCCAGCAGCCCCTCGATGACTGGAAACCCGTACAATGAGCAGTTCTTC. It encodes CASSPSMTGNPYNEQFF.

The chain couples TRBV7-2 to TRBJ2-7; tentatively, D is TRBD1 (6 bases). The CDR3 covers 14 residues. V lost 5 bases, J lost 6 bases, and 17 bases lay in between. CDR1 and CDR2 from the germline V gene are SGHTA and FQGNSA. The chain's CDR3 is CASSLQGTVSEQYF. The DNA of the CDR3 is TGTGCCAGCAGCCTCCAGGGGACGGTCTCCGAGCAGTACTTC. The full variable domain, in which reference TRBV7-2 and TRBJ2-7 provide the parts outside the CDR3, is GAGVSQSPSNKVTEKGKDVELRCDPISGHTALYWYRQSLGQGLEFLIYFQGNSAPDKSGLPSDRFSAERTGGSVSTLTIQRTQQEDSAVYLCASSLQGTVSEQYFGPGTRLTVT.

The rearrangement links TRBV6-4 to TRBJ2-3; D may be TRBD1 (6 bases). CDR1 and CDR2 from the germline V gene are MRHNA and SNTAGT. V dropped 5 bases and J dropped 0 bases, with 12 bases sitting between them. The CDR3 length is 15 residues. In nucleotides, the CDR3 is TGTGCCAGCAGTCGGACAGCCTCTAGCACAGATACGCAGTATTTT. This translates into CASSRTASSTDTQYF.

The chain has TRBV12-3 or TRBV12-4 and TRBJ2-1; 11 nucleotides line up with TRBD1. V lost 5 bases and J lost 1; bases outside the gene matches: 13. The CDR3 runs 19 residues. The CDR3 DNA sequence: TGTGCCAGCAGTGGCATGGGACAGGGGGACTCGGGGTCCTACAATGAGCAGTTCTTC. Translation gives CASSGMGQGDSGSYNEQFF.

This clonotype was observed a few times. V gene TRBV27 combines with J gene TRBJ2-5; 7 bases map to TRBD2. V was pared by 6 bases and J by 1 base, with 29 bases of the junction left unmatched. The germline V gene has CDR1 MNHEY and CDR2 SMNVEV (reference sequence). CDR3 size: 22 residues. As DNA, the CDR3 is TGTGCCAGCAGATTACACACGCCAACGTTTGGTACTAGCGAGTCCTTCCAAGAGACCCAGTACTTC. It yields the protein CASRLHTPTFGTSESFQETQYF.

V and J are TRBV5-8 and TRBJ1-1; 7 bases fit TRBD1. Germline lookup yields CDR1 SGHTS and CDR2 YDEGEE. V lost 7 bases to trimming and J lost 3 bases; unmatched junction nucleotides: 6. The CDR3 covers 13 residues. CDR3 residues: CASSGQWYTEAFF. The DNA of the CDR3 is TGTGCCAGCTCGGGACAGTGGTACACTGAAGCTTTCTTT.

The gene calls are TRBV6-1 and TRBJ2-1; 12 bases line up with TRBD2. V dropped 7 bases and J dropped 10; count of bases not matched to a gene: 17. The CDR3 length is 17 residues. Germline assignment: CDR1 MNHNS and CDR2 SASEGT. The CDR3 sequence: CASTSPGLAGVRGEQFF. Written as DNA, the CDR3 is TGTGCCAGCACCTCCCCGGGACTAGCGGGCGTTCGGGGGGAGCAGTTCTTC.

This clonotype turned up a few times. This rearrangement joins TRBV20-1 to TRBJ1-2, with no clear D. Per germline, CDR1 DFQATT and CDR2 SNEGSKA (reference sequence). Trimming shortened V by 1 base and J by 2 bases, and 14 bases separated the two germline ends. The CDR3 is made up of 15 amino acids. CDR3 sequence: CSARAVGRGNYGYTF. Here the CDR3 DNA reads TGCAGTGCTAGAGCGGTTGGGCGAGGGAACTATGGCTACACCTTC.

This clonotype has a handful of counts. J is TRBJ1-2 and V is TRBV7-8; D not certain. CDR1 is SGHVS and CDR2 is FQNEAQ in the germline V gene. There are 14 residues in the CDR3. V was shortened by 6 bases and J by 1 base, with 12 bases between the two germline ends. The CDR3, as DNA: TGTGCCAGCAGTTATGGGAACAGTAACTATGGCTACACCTTC. It encodes CASSYGNSNYGYTF.

The V call is TRBV20-1, the J call TRBJ1-6; D not certain. Per germline, CDR1 DFQATT and CDR2 SNEGSKA (reference sequence). CDR3 length: 13 amino acids. The germline V and J ends were trimmed by 3 bases and 6 bases, with 9 bases remaining between them. In DNA, the CDR3 is TGCAGTGCTAGTACGGCCGGTAATTCACCCCTCCACTTT. Its translation: CSASTAGNSPLHF.

The chain carries TRBV5-1 and TRBJ2-7, with a weak D call TRBD2 (5 bases). Germline-derived CDR1 and CDR2 are SGHRS and YFSETQ. V was cut by 1 base and J by 4 bases, with 12 bases left in between. CDR3 length: 14 amino acids. The CDR3 is CASSLYYSGYEQYF. CDR3 coding DNA: TGCGCCAGCAGCTTGTATTATTCGGGATACGAGCAGTACTTC.

The J gene is TRBJ1-5, the V gene TRBV7-9; D not resolved. The CDR3 spans 15 residues. Germline V gene data show CDR1 as SEHNR and CDR2 as FQNEAQ (reference sequence). Trimming left V 5 bases short and J 3 bases short, with 14 bases between. The CDR3 here is CASSQSGSINQPQHF. The CDR3 coding sequence is TGTGCCAGCAGCCAGAGCGGCTCCATCAATCAGCCCCAGCATTTT.